These 20 T cell receptor beta chains were all obtained from the same sample, sequenced in a study of CD8+ T cells in alopecia areata. Treatment: oral pan-JAK inhibitor, 5-10 mg twice daily. Extraction and reverse transcription of RNA yielded cDNA as the sequencing template. Data came from immunoSEQ multiplex PCR; TCRdb stores just in-frame clones and leaves some out. The sample holds about 160,000 clones, roughly 65% seen once. Material: CD4+ T cells sorted from blood, obtained at week 4, from a patient treated with tofacitinib. These receptor sequences come from a human donor with alopecia areata.

The chain couples TRBV29-1 to TRBJ2-5, with a possible D match to TRBD1 (6 bases). V was cut by 7 bases and J by 5 bases, with 14 bases left in between. This CDR3 has 12 residues. Germline V gene data show CDR1 as SQVTM and CDR2 as ANQGSEA. The CDR3 nucleotides are TGCAGCGGAGGACAGCCGTCGGAGACCCAGTACTTC. Amino acid sequence: CSGGQPSETQYF. Complete variable domain (other parts from reference TRBV29-1 and TRBJ2-5): SAVISQKPSRDICQRGTSLTIQCQVDSQVTMMFWYRQQPGQSLTLIATANQGSEATYESGFVIDKFPISRPNLTFSTLTVSNMSPEDSSIYLCSGGQPSETQYFGPGTRLLVL.

The genes are TRBV7-2 and TRBJ1-2; D is perhaps TRBD1 (6 bases). Trimming shortened V by 0 bases and J by 4 bases, and 12 bases separated the two germline ends. Looked up from germline, CDR1 is SGHTA and CDR2 is FQGNSA. The length of the CDR3 is 15 residues. The CDR3 DNA reads as TGTGCCAGCAGCTTAGCGACAGGCGCCTCCTATGGCTACACCTTC. Its protein is CASSLATGASYGYTF.

This clone was observed a few times. The V and J genes are TRBV2 and TRBJ2-6; possibly TRBD2 for D (5 bases). CDR3 length: 15 amino acids. Germline V gene sequence: CDR1 SNHLY, CDR2 FYNNEI. V lost 8 bases, J lost 6 bases, and 17 bases lay in between. Here the CDR3 reads CASGSDGVSANVLTF. The CDR3 region has the DNA TGTGCCAGCGGTTCGGACGGGGTCTCGGCCAACGTCCTGACTTTC.

This clone is medium-sized within its sample. The CDR3 DNA sequence: TGTGCCAGCAGCCAAGGCCCCCTCGAGGAGACCCAGTACTTC. This translates into CASSQGPLEETQYF. The chain has TRBV4-2 and TRBJ2-5; D not certain. The CDR3 spans 14 residues. V lost 1 base and J 5 bases, leaving 11 bases between the germline ends. The germline CDR1 and CDR2 sequences are LGHNA and YNFKEQ.

The genes are TRBV30 and TRBJ1-2; 10 nucleotides line up with TRBD1. Germline V CDR1 and CDR2: GTSNPN, SVGIG (reference sequence). There are 15 residues in the CDR3. Trimming cost V 5 bases and J 3 bases; bases outside gene matches: 9. The CDR3 here is CAWHHPDRGYYGYTF. CDR3 DNA sequence: TGTGCCTGGCACCACCCGGACAGGGGGTACTATGGCTACACCTTC.

This clone was counted a single time. The chain is built from TRBV4-2 and TRBJ2-3; 9 bases are shared with TRBD1. The ends lost 5 bases at V and 3 bases at J; junction bases unmatched: 9. This CDR3 spans 16 amino acids. Germline CDR1 reads LGHNA; CDR2 reads YNFKEQ. The CDR3 loop reads CASSTQHRGPTDTQYF. The CDR3 DNA follows: TGTGCCAGCAGCACCCAACACAGGGGGCCGACAGATACGCAGTATTTT.

This sequence joins TRBV5-4 and TRBJ2-7; maybe TRBD2 (5 bases). Trimming took 4 bases from V and 9 from J, leaving 11 bases between them. From germline, CDR1 is SGHNT and CDR2 YYREEE (reference sequence). This CDR3 comprises 11 residues. CDR3 DNA: TGTGCCAGCAGCCCAGGACTGGGGCAGTACTTC. Protein sequence: CASSPGLGQYF.

CDR3 bases: TGTGCCAGCAGTGATACAGGGGATTCCTACAATGAGCAGTTCTTC. Protein sequence: CASSDTGDSYNEQFF. The chain employs TRBV9 and TRBJ2-1; 7 bases agree with TRBD1. The V gene end was trimmed by 5 bases and the J gene end by 1 base; junction bases not matched to a gene: 6. This CDR3 is 15 amino acids long. From germline, CDR1 is SGDLS and CDR2 YYNGEE.

This chain's CDR3 is CASVITGDNNSPLHF. The CDR3 DNA sequence: TGCGCCAGCGTTATCACAGGGGATAATAATTCACCCCTCCACTTT. The chain is built from TRBV10-2 and TRBJ1-6, with TRBD1 matching 7 bases. J lost 5 bases, V lost 8 bases, and 9 bases had no gene match. This CDR3 has 15 amino acids. Germline V gene lookup returns CDR1 WSHSY and CDR2 SAAADI.

A remark on this clone: Sequence at one end of the junction differs from germline and may be a read error. The V gene is TRBV7-7, the J gene TRBJ2-2; no definite D call. Germline assignment: CDR1 SSHAT and CDR2 FNYEAQ (reference sequence). The CDR3 is 14 amino acids. CDR3 sequence reads: CASSSDVNTGELFF. The CDR3 DNA reads TGTGCTAGCAGCTCCGACGTTAACACCGGGGAGCTGTTTTTT.

This clone was seen only a few times. V and J are TRBV20-1 and TRBJ2-5; D possibly corresponds to TRBD2 (5 bases). The V gene's germline CDR1 is DFQATT and CDR2 SNEGSKA (reference sequence). The CDR3 runs 10 residues. The CDR3 DNA is TGCAGCTTCGGGGTGGAGACCCAGTACTTC. Amino acid sequence: CSFGVETQYF.

This chain joins TRBV30 and TRBJ2-3; 8 bases match TRBD2. CDR3 size: 13 residues. J gave up 4 bases and V 4 bases, and 4 bases lay outside the gene matches. The V gene's germline CDR1 is GTSNPN and CDR2 SVGIG (reference sequence). The CDR3 DNA is TGTGCCTGGAACGTCGGGGGGGCAGATACGCAGTATTTT. Residues: CAWNVGGADTQYF.

This clone has a single count. The V and J genes are TRBV25-1 and TRBJ1-2; the D gene is possibly TRBD1 (5 bases). V lost 8 bases and J 4 bases, leaving 14 bases between the germline ends. The CDR3 spans 13 residues. CDR1 and CDR2 (germline): MGHDK, SYGVNS. The CDR3 sequence: CASPPKGLYGYTF. CDR3 sequence (DNA): TGTGCCAGCCCTCCGAAGGGGCTCTATGGCTACACCTTC.

J is TRBJ1-2 and V is TRBV6-5, with 7 bases lining up with TRBD1. This CDR3 comprises 13 residues. Germline CDR1 is MNHEY and CDR2 is SVGAGI. The junction had 8 bases not matched to a gene; V was cut back by 6 bases and J by 7 bases. CDR3 DNA: TGTGCCAGCAGCAAAGACCCAGGGGGTGGCTACACCTTC. Translated: CASSKDPGGGYTF.

This rearrangement joins TRBV5-6 to TRBJ2-2; a possible D gene is TRBD1 (6 bases). The CDR3 runs to 15 residues. Trimming pared 0 bases from V and 3 bases from J, leaving 9 bases between. The germline V gene encodes CDR1 SGHDT and CDR2 YYEEEE. CDR3 loop: CASSLVGQYTGELFF. DNA for the CDR3: TGTGCCAGCAGCTTGGTTGGACAGTACACCGGGGAGCTGTTTTTT.

V and J are TRBV15 and TRBJ2-1; 15 bases are shared with TRBD2. The CDR3 is made up of 15 amino acids. Germline V CDR1 and CDR2: LNHNV, YYDKDF (reference sequence). V shed 8 bases and J 7 bases; nucleotides not matched to a gene: 6. DNA for the CDR3: TGTGCCACCCTAGGACTAGCGGGGGGGCCAAATGAGCAGTTCTTC. It translates to CATLGLAGGPNEQFF. The full variable domain, completed using reference TRBV15 and TRBJ2-1, is DAMVIQNPRYQVTQFGKPVTLSCSQTLNHNVMYWYQQKSSQAPKLLFHYYDKDFNNEADTPDNFQSRRPNTSFCFLDIRSPGLGDTAMYLCATLGLAGGPNEQFFGPGTRLTVL.

This clone has just one count. This chain uses TRBV7-9 with TRBJ1-6; D gene unclear. Germline CDR1 is SEHNR and CDR2 is FQNEAQ (reference sequence). The CDR3 contains 13 residues. V shed 4 bases and J shed 8 bases, with 9 bases lying between them. CDR3 nucleotide sequence: TGTGCCAGCAGCTCCAGTGGGGATTCACCCCTCCACTTT. This sequence encodes CASSSSGDSPLHF.

The chain recombines TRBV7-2 with TRBJ1-2; no definite D call. The germline V gene has CDR1 SGHTA and CDR2 FQGNSA. This CDR3 has 14 residues. Trimming removed 2 bases from V and 6 bases from J, with 13 bases in between. The CDR3 DNA reads TGTGCCAGCAGCTTAAATCCGGGGATCAATGGCTACACCTTC. Translation: CASSLNPGINGYTF.

A single count supports this clone. The rearrangement joins TRBV5-1 to TRBJ2-1; D call uncertain. The length of the CDR3 is 14 residues. The V end was cut by 0 bases, the J end by 5 bases, with 9 bases between. Germline CDR1 reads SGHRS; CDR2 reads YFSETQ. The CDR3 loop reads CASSLAGSDNEQFF. The CDR3 bases are TGCGCCAGCAGCTTGGCCGGCAGCGACAATGAGCAGTTCTTC.

This clone was detected only a few times. The DNA of the CDR3 is TGTGCCAGCAGCTTGTGGCAGGCGAAAGAAAAACTGTTTTTT. Translating it yields CASSLWQAKEKLFF. The genes are TRBV5-4 and TRBJ1-4, with no clear D. Germline V gives CDR1 SGHNT, CDR2 YYREEE (reference sequence). The CDR3 is made up of 14 amino acids. V was pared by 1 base and J by 8 bases, with 12 bases between.